This TCR beta chain was sequenced during a study of T cell responses to AZD1222 COVID-19 vaccine. Study-level findings and limits: Vaccine-related CD4 TCRs covered spike, predominating at 160-218 and 743-854. Breadth and depth of Spike-specific TCRs rose after two AZD1222 doses.

Germline V gives CDR1 SGHNT, CDR2 YYREEE (reference sequence). The V segment lost 5 bases and the J segment 5 bases; nucleotides outside the gene matches: 5. This CDR3 has 13 residues. Libraries were prepared by immunoSEQ multiplex PCR; TCRdb keeps only in-frame clonotypes and omits some of them. Among 85,000 to 130,000 clones, roughly nine tenths were seen once, and the ten largest hold approximately 15%. About this clone: Its antigen remains unknown.

The origin of this receptor is an adult in good health. This chain joins TRBV5-4 and TRBJ2-5; 8 positions agree with TRBD1. Sequences were derived from peripheral blood, sampled on day 0 of AZD1222 vaccination. CDR3 residues: CASSLDRAETQYF. CDR3 nucleotides: TGTGCCAGCAGTCTGGACAGGGCGGAGACCCAGTACTTC. Filled out from reference TRBV5-4 and TRBJ2-5, the complete variable domain reads ETGVTQSPTHLIKTRGQQVTLRCSSQSGHNTVSWYQQALGQGPQFIFQYYREEENGRGNFPPRFSGLQFPNYSSELNVNALELDDSALYLCASSLDRAETQYFGPGTRLLVL.